The clone carrying this T cell receptor (beta chain) showed up just once. The antigen remains unidentified. The germline gives CDR1 SGHAT, CDR2 FQNNGV. Between the trimmed V and J ends, which lost 0 bases and 15 bases, there was a span of 15 bases. This CDR3 is 13 amino acids long. Sequencing was preceded by expansion of antigen-specific CD4+ T cells with viral peptide pools in the ViraFEST assay. At the end of over 8 days of culture, CD4+ T cells were isolated. Recipients of the vaccine had no prior SARS-CoV-2 infection and negative nucleocapsid antibodies. Every well housed two million PBMC, which grew in culture alongside about 10 IU/ml IL-2 and roughly 10 ug/ml peptides. Half the medium was replaced with IL-2 medium on days 3 and 7. The data originate from a study of vaccination effects on CD4 cells after COVID-19. About the study: Each person got two doses of an mRNA SARS-CoV-2 vaccine, BNT162b2 or mRNA-1273.

Generated by immunoSEQ multiplex PCR, the TCRdb table keeps only in-frame clones and is missing some. The data contain over 45,000 clones, around 70% of them singletons. The receptor was isolated from a human donor who received a COVID-19 vaccine. Sample: CD4+ T cells from PBMCs cultured with SARS-CoV-2 spike peptides, taken before COVID-19 vaccination. This chain uses TRBV11-2 with TRBJ2-1; D gene uncertain. CDR3 sequence reads: CASSLDRGRRGFF. The CDR3 DNA follows: TGTGCCAGCAGCTTAGATCGAGGACGGAGAGGGTTCTTC.